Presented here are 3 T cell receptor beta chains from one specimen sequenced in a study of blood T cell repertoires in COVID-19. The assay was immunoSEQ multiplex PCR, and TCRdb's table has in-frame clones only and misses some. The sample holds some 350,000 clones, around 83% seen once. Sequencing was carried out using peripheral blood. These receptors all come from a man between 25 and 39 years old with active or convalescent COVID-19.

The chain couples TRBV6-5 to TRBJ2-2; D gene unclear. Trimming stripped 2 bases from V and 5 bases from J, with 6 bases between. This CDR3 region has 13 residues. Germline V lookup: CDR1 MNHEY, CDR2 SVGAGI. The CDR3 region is CASSYVGTGELFF. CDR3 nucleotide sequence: TGTGCCAGCAGTTACGTCGGGACCGGGGAGCTGTTTTTT.

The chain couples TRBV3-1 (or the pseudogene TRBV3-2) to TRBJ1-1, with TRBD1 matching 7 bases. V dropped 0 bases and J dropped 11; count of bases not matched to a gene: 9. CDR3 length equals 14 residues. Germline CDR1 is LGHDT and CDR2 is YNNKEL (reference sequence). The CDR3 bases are TGTGCCAGCAGCCAAGATCGCGACAGGGAGTCGGCTTTCTTT. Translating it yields CASSQDRDRESAFF.

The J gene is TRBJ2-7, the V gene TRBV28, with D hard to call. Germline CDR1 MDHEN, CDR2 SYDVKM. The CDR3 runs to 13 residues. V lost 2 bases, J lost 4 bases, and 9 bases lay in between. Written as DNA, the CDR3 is TGTGCCAGCAGTTTAGGAGCGAGTTACGAGCAGTACTTC. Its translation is CASSLGASYEQYF.